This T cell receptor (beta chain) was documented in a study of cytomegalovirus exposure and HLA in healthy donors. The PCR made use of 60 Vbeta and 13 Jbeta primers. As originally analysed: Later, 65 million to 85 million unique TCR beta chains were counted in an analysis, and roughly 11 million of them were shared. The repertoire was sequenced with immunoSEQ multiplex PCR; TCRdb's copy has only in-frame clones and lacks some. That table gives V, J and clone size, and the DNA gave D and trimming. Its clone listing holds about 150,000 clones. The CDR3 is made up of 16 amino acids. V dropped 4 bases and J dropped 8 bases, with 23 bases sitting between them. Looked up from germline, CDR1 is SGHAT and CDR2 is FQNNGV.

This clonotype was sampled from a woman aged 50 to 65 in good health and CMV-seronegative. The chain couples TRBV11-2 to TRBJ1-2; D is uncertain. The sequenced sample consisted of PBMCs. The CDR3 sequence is CASSSLAEGKRQGYTF. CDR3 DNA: TGTGCCAGCAGCTCGCTGGCGGAGGGTAAACGACAAGGCTACACCTTC. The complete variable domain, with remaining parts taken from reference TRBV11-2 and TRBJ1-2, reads EAGVAQSPRYKIIEKRQSVAFWCNPISGHATLYWYQQILGQGPKLLIQFQNNGVVDDSQLPKDRFSAERLKGVDSTLKIQPAKLEDSAVYLCASSSLAEGKRQGYTFGSGTRLTVV.